This T cell receptor (beta chain) was sequenced in a study of control samples from healthy donors and cancer patients. TCRdb's table, derived via immunoSEQ multiplex PCR, lists solely in-frame clones and lacks some. The sample records approximately 49,000 clones, just over 85% being singletons. V shed 0 bases and J shed 7 bases, with 9 bases lying between them. This CDR3 contains 13 residues. Germline V lookup: CDR1 LGHDT, CDR2 YNNKEL (reference sequence). This receptor was obtained from a woman in her forties or fifties with lung cancer. This chain connects TRBV3-1 (or the pseudogene TRBV3-2) to TRBJ1-2; D is ambiguous. Material: PBMCs. The CDR3 nucleotides are TGTGCCAGCAGCCAAGATCCTGACTCTGGCTACACCTTC. Amino acids: CASSQDPDSGYTF.